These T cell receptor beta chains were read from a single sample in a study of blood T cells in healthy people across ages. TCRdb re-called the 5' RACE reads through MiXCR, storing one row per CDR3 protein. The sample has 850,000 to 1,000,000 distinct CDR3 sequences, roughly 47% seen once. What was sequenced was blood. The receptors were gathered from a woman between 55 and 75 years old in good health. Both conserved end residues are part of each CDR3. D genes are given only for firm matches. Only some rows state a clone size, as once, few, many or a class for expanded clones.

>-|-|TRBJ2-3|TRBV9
CASSVGGAAVDTDTQYF
TGTGCCAGCAGCGTAGGGGGGGCAGCGGTAGACACAGATACGCAGTATTTT
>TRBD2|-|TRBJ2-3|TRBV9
CASSVDPGGRADTQYF
TGTGCCAGCAGCGTAGATCCGGGCGGGAGGGCAGATACGCAGTATTTT
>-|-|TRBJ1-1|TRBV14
CASSPGRAGSEAFF
TGTGCCAGCAGCCCGGGCAGGGCGGGGTCTGAAGCTTTCTTT
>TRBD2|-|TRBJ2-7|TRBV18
CASSPPNQREGLGQYF
TGTGCCAGCTCACCACCGAATCAGCGGGAGGGCCTGGGGCAGTACTTC
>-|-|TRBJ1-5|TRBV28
CASRTGTGPGQPQHF
TGTGCCAGCAGAACCGGGACCGGGCCGGGGCAGCCCCAGCATTTT
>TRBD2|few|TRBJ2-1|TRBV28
CASKASGRFWNEQFF
TGTGCCAGCAAGGCTAGCGGGAGGTTTTGGAATGAGCAGTTCTTC
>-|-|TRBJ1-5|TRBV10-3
CAISERGDSNQPQHF
TGTGCCATCAGTGAAAGAGGTGATAGCAATCAGCCCCAGCATTTT
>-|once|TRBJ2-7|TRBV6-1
CASSEERWYEQYF
TGTGCCAGCAGTGAAGAGAGGTGGTACGAGCAGTACTTC
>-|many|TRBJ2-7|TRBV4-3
CASSQGTSFGEQYF
TGCGCCAGCAGCCAAGGAACCTCATTTGGGGAGCAGTACTTC
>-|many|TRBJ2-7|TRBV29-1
CSVATGVTGYEQYF
TGCAGCGTTGCAACGGGAGTGACAGGCTACGAGCAGTACTTC
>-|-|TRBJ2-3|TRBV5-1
CASTVEGTDTQYF
TGCGCCAGCACCGTGGAGGGCACAGATACGCAGTATTTT
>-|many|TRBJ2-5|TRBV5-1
CASSQTNGPRQGETQYF
TGCGCCAGCAGCCAGACTAATGGACCGCGCCAGGGAGAGACCCAGTACTTC
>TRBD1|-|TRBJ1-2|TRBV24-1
CATSRDSLGYTF
TGTGCCACCAGCCGGGACAGCTTGGGCTACACCTTC
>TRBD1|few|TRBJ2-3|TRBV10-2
CASGQGVSDTQYF
TGCGCCAGCGGGCAGGGGGTTTCAGATACGCAGTATTTT
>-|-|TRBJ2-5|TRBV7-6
CASSPSEGGWETQYF
TGTGCCAGCAGCCCCTCAGAGGGGGGTTGGGAGACCCAGTACTTC
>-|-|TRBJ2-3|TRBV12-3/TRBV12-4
CASSRGQGGFEQYF
TGTGCCAGCAGCCGGGGGCAGGGAGGGTTTGAGCAGTATTTT
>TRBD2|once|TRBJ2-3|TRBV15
CATSTGLAVITDTQYF
TGTGCCACCAGCACGGGACTAGCGGTTATCACAGATACGCAGTATTTT
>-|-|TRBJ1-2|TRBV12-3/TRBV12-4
CAGSSGANYGYTF
TGTGCCGGGTCCTCCGGGGCTAACTATGGCTACACCTTC
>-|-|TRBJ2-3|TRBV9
CASGVAGTPSTDTQYF
TGTGCCAGCGGCGTAGCTGGGACCCCTAGCACAGATACGCAGTATTTT
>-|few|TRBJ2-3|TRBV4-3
CASSQDSPSASTDTQYF
TGCGCCAGCAGCCAAGATTCGCCTAGCGCTAGCACAGATACGCAGTATTTT
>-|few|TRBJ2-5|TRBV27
CASSIMFSQGETQYF
TGTGCCAGCAGTATAATGTTTTCTCAGGGGGAGACCCAGTACTTC
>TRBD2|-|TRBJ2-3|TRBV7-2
CASSLGLLAGLTDTQYF
TGTGCCAGCAGCTTAGGCCTTCTAGCGGGCCTTACAGATACGCAGTATTTT
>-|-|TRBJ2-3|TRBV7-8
CASSPLPRGQLGTDTQYF
TGTGCCAGCAGCCCCCTTCCCCGGGGGCAACTGGGCACAGATACGCAGTATTTT
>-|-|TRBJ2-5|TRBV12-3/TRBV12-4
CASSPRGASETQYF
TGTGCCAGCAGTCCCAGGGGGGCTTCGGAGACCCAGTACTTC
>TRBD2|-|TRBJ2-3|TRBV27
CASSPDTLADTQYF
TGTGCCAGCAGTCCCGATACACTAGCGGATACGCAGTATTTT